The clone carrying this T cell receptor beta chain was seen repeatedly, ten times or more. The CDR3 is 16 residues long. From germline, CDR1 is MNHNS and CDR2 SASEGT. The junction had 11 bases not matched to a gene; V was cut back by 4 bases and J by 6 bases. HTBI primers from iRepertoire and Arm-PCR of CDR3 regions yielded the TCR beta libraries. From the multiplex PCR reads, TCRdb called clonotypes with MiXCR, one entry per CDR3 protein. The table has about 290,000 distinct CDR3 sequences, 22% seen once; the top ten hold approximately 60%. The sample originates from a study of regulatory T cells in long-lasting Graves disease. As for time point: persistent/refractory GD, antithyroid drugs over 5 years with positive TRAb. Following extraction of RNA from PBMCs, that RNA was used to make the TCR library.

The sequences come from peripheral blood mononuclear cells (PBMCs), collected when the disease was refractory, from a patient treated with antithyroid drugs. The source is a female donor with Graves disease. The chain is built from TRBV6-1 and TRBJ2-5, with TRBD2 matching 10 bases. As DNA, the CDR3 is TGTGCCAGCAGTGCCCTAGCGGGAGAAGCCAAACAGACCCAGTACTTC. Translating it yields CASSALAGEAKQTQYF.